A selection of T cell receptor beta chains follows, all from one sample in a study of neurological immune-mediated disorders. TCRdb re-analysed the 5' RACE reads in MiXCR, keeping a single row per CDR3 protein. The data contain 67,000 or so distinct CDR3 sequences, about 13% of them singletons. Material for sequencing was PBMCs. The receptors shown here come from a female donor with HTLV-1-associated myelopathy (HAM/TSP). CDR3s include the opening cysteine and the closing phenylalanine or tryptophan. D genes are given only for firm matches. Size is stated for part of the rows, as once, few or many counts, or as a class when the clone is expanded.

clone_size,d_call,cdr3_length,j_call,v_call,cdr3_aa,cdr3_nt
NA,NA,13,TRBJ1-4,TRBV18,CASSPRENEKLFF,TGTGCCAGCTCACCAAGGGAGAATGAAAAACTGTTTTTT
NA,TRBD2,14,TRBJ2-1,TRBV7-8,CASSRGAGGYEQFF,TGTGCCAGCAGCCGCGGTGCGGGGGGCTATGAGCAGTTCTTC
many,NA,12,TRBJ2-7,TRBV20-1,CSARKWGTEQYF,TGCAGTGCCCGCAAATGGGGGACCGAGCAGTACTTC
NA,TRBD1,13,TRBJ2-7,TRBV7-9,CASSLGQRYEQYF,TGTGCCAGCAGCTTGGGACAGCGTTACGAGCAGTACTTC
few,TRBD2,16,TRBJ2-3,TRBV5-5,CASSHETSGGLDTQYF,TGTGCCAGCAGCCACGAAACTAGCGGGGGGTTAGATACGCAGTATTTT
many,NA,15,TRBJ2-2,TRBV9,CASSSQGGEAGELFF,TGTGCCAGCAGCTCCCAGGGGGGGGAGGCCGGGGAGCTGTTTTTT
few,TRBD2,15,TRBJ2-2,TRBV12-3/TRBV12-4,CASSELAGGAGELFF,TGTGCCAGCAGTGAACTAGCGGGGGGCGCCGGGGAGCTGTTTTTT
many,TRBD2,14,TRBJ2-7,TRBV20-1,CSARDRASGYEQYF,TGCAGTGCTAGAGATAGGGCTAGCGGCTACGAGCAGTACTTC
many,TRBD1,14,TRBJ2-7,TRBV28,CASSPRDRGYEQYF,TGCGCCAGCAGCCCCCGGGACAGAGGATACGAGCAGTACTTC
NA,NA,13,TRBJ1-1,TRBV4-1,CASSRTGNTEAFF,TGCGCCAGCAGCCGCACAGGAAACACTGAAGCTTTCTTT
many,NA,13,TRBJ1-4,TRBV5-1,CASSQAVNEKLFF,TGCGCCAGTTCACAGGCCGTTAATGAAAAACTGTTTTTT
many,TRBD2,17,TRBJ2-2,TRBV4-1,CASSHSLAGANTGELFF,TGCGCCAGCAGCCACTCTCTAGCGGGGGCGAACACCGGGGAGCTGTTTTTT
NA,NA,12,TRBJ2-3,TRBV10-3,CAISELSDTQYF,TGTGCCATCAGTGAATTGTCAGATACGCAGTATTTT
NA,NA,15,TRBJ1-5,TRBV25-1,CASSEYSGENQPQHF,TGTGCCAGCAGTGAATATTCAGGGGAGAATCAGCCCCAGCATTTT
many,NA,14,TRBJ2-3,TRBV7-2,CASSLASVQDTQYF,TGTGCCAGCAGCTTAGCTTCGGTCCAGGATACGCAGTATTTT